This passage covers 23 T cell receptor beta chains from one sample sequenced in a study of blood T cell repertoires in COVID-19. Using immunoSEQ multiplex PCR, the repertoire was profiled, and TCRdb retains in-frame clones only, with some absent. The sample holds approximately 290,000 clones, approximately 85% seen once. Specimen: peripheral blood. Receptors originate from a human donor with COVID-19, enrolled during active disease. The donor label of this sample is uncertain.

CDR3 nucleotide sequence: TGTGCCAGCAGCTCGCCCGGGGCTGGAAACACCATATATTTT. It is translated as CASSSPGAGNTIYF. The V call is TRBV6-2 or TRBV6-3, the J call TRBJ1-3; D ambiguous. The CDR3 is made up of 14 amino acids. Germline CDR1 is MNHEY and CDR2 is SVGEGT. The germline V and J ends were trimmed by 6 bases and 2 bases, with 11 bases remaining between them.

This clone was detected once. The gene calls are TRBV6-2 or TRBV6-3 and TRBJ2-3; 9 nucleotides match TRBD2. With 5 bases clipped from V and 4 bases from J, the junction kept 4 bases outside the gene matches. CDR1 and CDR2 from the germline V gene are MNHEY and SVGEGT. The CDR3 runs 14 residues. Here the CDR3 DNA reads TGTGCCAGCAGTAAAGGACTAGCGTCAGATACGCAGTATTTT. It is translated as CASSKGLASDTQYF.

This clone was seen a handful of times. The chain links TRBV10-2 to TRBJ2-5, with a tentative D call TRBD1 (6 bases). This CDR3 comprises 14 residues. Trimming removed 6 bases at V and 2 bases at J, with 13 bases between. Germline V lookup: CDR1 WSHSY, CDR2 SAAADI. CDR3 in amino acids: CASRAGRGQETQYF. CDR3 in DNA: TGCGCCAGCAGGGCCGGTAGGGGGCAAGAGACCCAGTACTTC.

The chain recombines TRBV3-1 (or the pseudogene TRBV3-2) with TRBJ1-1, with D tentatively TRBD1 (5 bases). The CDR3 spans 14 residues. Trimming cost V 5 bases and J 1 base, with 11 bases left between them. Looked up from germline, CDR1 is LGHDT and CDR2 is YNNKEL (reference sequence). CDR3 coding DNA: TGTGCCAGCAGCTTGGGGACTTCGAACACTGAAGCTTTCTTT. Its translation: CASSLGTSNTEAFF.

The chain uses TRBV28 and TRBJ1-4, with D perhaps TRBD1 (5 bases). The CDR3 is 18 amino acids. CDR1 MDHEN and CDR2 SYDVKM come from the germline V gene. V dropped 6 bases and J dropped 4 bases, with 24 bases sitting between them. The CDR3 DNA reads as TGTGCCAGCAGCCCGGTTGGGGGGACCCCCATGGGTAATGAAAAACTGTTTTTT. It yields the protein CASSPVGGTPMGNEKLFF.

The chain combines TRBV29-1 with TRBJ2-1; unclear D gene. V lost 1 base to trimming and J lost 2 bases, with 6 bases between them. CDR3 length equals 13 residues. Germline lookup yields CDR1 SQVTM and CDR2 ANQGSEA. The CDR3 DNA is TGCAGCGTTGAAGGCGGTACCTACAATGAGCAGTTCTTC. Protein product: CSVEGGTYNEQFF.

The chain has TRBV6-1 and TRBJ1-2, with 7 positions matching TRBD1. This CDR3 has 14 amino acids. Germline assignment: CDR1 MNHNS and CDR2 SASEGT. The V and J ends lost 1 base and 13 bases, in that order; junction bases with no gene match: 12. Here the CDR3 reads CASSEERQGGPSTF. CDR3 coding DNA: TGTGCCAGCAGTGAAGAAAGACAGGGAGGCCCCTCCACCTTC.

V usage is TRBV7-9 and J usage is TRBJ1-2; D possibly corresponds to TRBD1 (6 bases). Germline V gives CDR1 SEHNR, CDR2 FQNEAQ (reference sequence). The CDR3 is 14 residues long. Trimming pared 5 bases from V and 5 bases from J, leaving 15 bases between. The CDR3 sequence is CASSITGTPYGYTF. The CDR3 DNA reads as TGTGCCAGCAGCATAACCGGGACACCTTATGGCTACACCTTC.

With respect to this clone: One junction end does not reproduce the germline sequence, and a read error may be involved. This chain links TRBV7-7 with TRBJ2-1, with 7 bases fitting TRBD2. The CDR3 runs 15 residues. Germline V gene sequence: CDR1 SSHAT, CDR2 FNYEAQ (reference sequence). The CDR3 DNA follows: TGTGCTAGCAGCCCTCTAGCGGCTACATACAATGAGCAGTTCTTC. Translated, it gives CASSPLAATYNEQFF.

This sequence joins TRBV24-1 and TRBJ2-1; 11 nucleotides match TRBD2. V lost 3 bases and J lost 4; bases outside the gene matches: 7. The germline CDR1 and CDR2 sequences are KGHDR and SFDVKD. The CDR3 has 17 amino acids. DNA of the CDR3: TGTGCCACCAGTGATGGACGGACTAGCGGGCCGTACAATGAGCAGTTCTTC. Amino acids: CATSDGRTSGPYNEQFF.

This chain links TRBV10-1 with TRBJ2-3; no clear D gene. Germline CDR1 and CDR2: WNHNN and SYGVQD (reference sequence). Trimming took off 0 bases at V and 0 bases at J, with 7 bases between the two ends. CDR3 length: 15 residues. The CDR3 loop reads CASSESRGSTDTQYF. The CDR3 nucleotides are TGCGCCAGCAGTGAGTCGAGAGGCAGCACAGATACGCAGTATTTT.

V and J are TRBV24-1 and TRBJ2-1, with 11 bases fitting TRBD2. J lost 3 bases, V lost 4 bases, and 4 bases had no gene match. The length of the CDR3 is 16 residues. CDR1 KGHDR and CDR2 SFDVKD come from the germline V gene. Here the CDR3 DNA reads TGTGCCACCAGTGACTCGGGACTAGCGGTCTACAATGAGCAGTTCTTC. This codes for CATSDSGLAVYNEQFF.

The J gene is TRBJ1-1, the V gene TRBV19; 7 nucleotides align to TRBD1. The CDR3 sequence is 18 residues long. Germline lookup yields CDR1 LNHDA and CDR2 SQIVND (reference sequence). Germline trimming cut 5 bases from V and 1 base from J; bases unmatched to any gene: 16. In DNA form, the CDR3 reads TGTGCCAGTAGTGCCAACACCGGGACAGAGAGCCCGAACACTGAAGCTTTCTTT. This codes for CASSANTGTESPNTEAFF.

V usage is TRBV4-1 and J usage is TRBJ1-4; no clear D gene. Trimming left V 0 bases short and J 3 bases short, with 11 bases between. The CDR3 length is 16 residues. Germline-derived CDR1 and CDR2 are MGHRA and YSYEKL. The CDR3 is CASSQERGGPNEKLFF. Here the CDR3 DNA reads TGCGCCAGCAGCCAAGAGCGAGGAGGACCTAATGAAAAACTGTTTTTT.

J is TRBJ2-1 and V is TRBV30; TRBD2 agrees at 12 bases. After removal of 0 bases from V and 6 bases from J, the junction contained 9 bases not matched to a gene. CDR3 length: 17 amino acids. The germline gives CDR1 GTSNPN, CDR2 SVGIG (reference sequence). The CDR3 nucleotides are TGTGCCTGGAGTGTACGGGCTAGCGGGAGGGTGGGCAATGAGCAGTTCTTC. Its protein product is CAWSVRASGRVGNEQFF.

This clone was recorded only once. The chain joins TRBV7-2 to TRBJ1-2, with 7 bases aligning to TRBD1. With 6 bases clipped from V and 4 bases from J, the junction kept 2 bases outside the gene matches. The CDR3 has 12 residues. The germline V gene has CDR1 SGHTA and CDR2 FQGNSA. This CDR3 reads CASSYRGYGYTF. The CDR3 DNA is TGTGCCAGCAGTTACAGGGGCTATGGCTACACCTTC.

The chain links TRBV7-2 to TRBJ1-1; no reliable D call. This CDR3 spans 13 amino acids. V lost 3 bases and J lost 0, with 5 bases in between. CDR1 is SGHTA and CDR2 is FQGNSA in the germline V gene. DNA of the CDR3: TGTGCCAGCAGCTTGCACATGAACACTGAAGCTTTCTTT. It specifies CASSLHMNTEAFF.

As for this clone: The same CDR3 also results from other DNA sequences found in this sample. The V and J genes are TRBV7-3 and TRBJ2-2; D is possibly TRBD1 (6 bases). The CDR3 is 14 residues long. Germline loops: CDR1 SGHTA, CDR2 FQGTGA. Between the trimmed V and J ends, which lost 5 bases and 5 bases, there was a span of 12 bases. CDR3 bases: TGTGCCAGCAGCCCCCAGACAGGAACCGGGGAGCTGTTTTTT. Translated: CASSPQTGTGELFF.

The chain employs TRBV19 and TRBJ1-5, with D uncertain. Germline V lookup: CDR1 LNHDA, CDR2 SQIVND (reference sequence). CDR3 length equals 14 residues. Trimming pared 8 bases from V and 0 bases from J, leaving 11 bases between. CDR3 coding DNA: TGTGCCAGTCGGCCGCGGGCTAGCAATCAGCCCCAGCATTTT. Residues: CASRPRASNQPQHF. The variable domain in full, completed from reference TRBV19 and TRBJ1-5, reads DGGITQSPKYLFRKEGQNVTLSCEQNLNHDAMYWYRQDPGQGLRLIYYSQIVNDFQKGDIAEGYSVSREKKESFPLTVTSAQKNPTAFYLCASRPRASNQPQHFGDGTRLSIL.

The count of this clone is one. The gene calls are TRBV6-5 and TRBJ2-1; 9 bases are shared with TRBD2. This CDR3 has 14 residues. Germline-derived CDR1 and CDR2 are MNHEY and SVGAGI. V lost 8 bases to trimming and J lost 7 bases; unmatched junction nucleotides: 9. The CDR3 DNA sequence: TGTGCCAGCTTAGTAGCGGGAGCGGCAAATGAGCAGTTCTTC. Translated: CASLVAGAANEQFF.

V and J are TRBV20-1 and TRBJ1-2; 7 bases match TRBD1. Germline-derived CDR1 and CDR2 are DFQATT and SNEGSKA (reference sequence). The CDR3 spans 11 residues. V was pared by 5 bases and J by 8 bases, with 5 bases of the junction left unmatched. The CDR3 nucleotides read TGCAGTGCTGGGGACAGCCGAGGCTACACCTTC. Translated: CSAGDSRGYTF.

The chain couples TRBV28 to TRBJ2-3; 8 bases are shared with TRBD1. V gave up 7 bases and J gave up 1 base; unmatched junction bases: 7. The CDR3 length is 15 residues. In germline, CDR1 is MDHEN, CDR2 SYDVKM. CDR3 bases: TGTGCCAGCACCACGACAGGGGATCGCACAGATACGCAGTATTTT. Translating gives CASTTTGDRTDTQYF. Combining the CDR3 with reference TRBV28 and TRBJ2-3 gives the whole variable domain DVKVTQSSRYLVKRTGEKVFLECVQDMDHENMFWYRQDPGLGLRLIYFSYDVKMKEKGDIPEGYSVSREKKERFSLILESASTNQTSMYLCASTTTGDRTDTQYFGPGTRLTVL.

A few counts support this clone. The chain carries TRBV5-1 and TRBJ1-3; TRBD1 is a possible D gene (6 bases). V dropped 0 bases and J dropped 2 bases, with 9 bases sitting between them. Germline lookup yields CDR1 SGHRS and CDR2 YFSETQ. The CDR3 spans 15 residues. CDR3 DNA: TGCGCCAGCAGCTTGGGAGCAGGGGCTGGAAACACCATATATTTT. It encodes CASSLGAGAGNTIYF.